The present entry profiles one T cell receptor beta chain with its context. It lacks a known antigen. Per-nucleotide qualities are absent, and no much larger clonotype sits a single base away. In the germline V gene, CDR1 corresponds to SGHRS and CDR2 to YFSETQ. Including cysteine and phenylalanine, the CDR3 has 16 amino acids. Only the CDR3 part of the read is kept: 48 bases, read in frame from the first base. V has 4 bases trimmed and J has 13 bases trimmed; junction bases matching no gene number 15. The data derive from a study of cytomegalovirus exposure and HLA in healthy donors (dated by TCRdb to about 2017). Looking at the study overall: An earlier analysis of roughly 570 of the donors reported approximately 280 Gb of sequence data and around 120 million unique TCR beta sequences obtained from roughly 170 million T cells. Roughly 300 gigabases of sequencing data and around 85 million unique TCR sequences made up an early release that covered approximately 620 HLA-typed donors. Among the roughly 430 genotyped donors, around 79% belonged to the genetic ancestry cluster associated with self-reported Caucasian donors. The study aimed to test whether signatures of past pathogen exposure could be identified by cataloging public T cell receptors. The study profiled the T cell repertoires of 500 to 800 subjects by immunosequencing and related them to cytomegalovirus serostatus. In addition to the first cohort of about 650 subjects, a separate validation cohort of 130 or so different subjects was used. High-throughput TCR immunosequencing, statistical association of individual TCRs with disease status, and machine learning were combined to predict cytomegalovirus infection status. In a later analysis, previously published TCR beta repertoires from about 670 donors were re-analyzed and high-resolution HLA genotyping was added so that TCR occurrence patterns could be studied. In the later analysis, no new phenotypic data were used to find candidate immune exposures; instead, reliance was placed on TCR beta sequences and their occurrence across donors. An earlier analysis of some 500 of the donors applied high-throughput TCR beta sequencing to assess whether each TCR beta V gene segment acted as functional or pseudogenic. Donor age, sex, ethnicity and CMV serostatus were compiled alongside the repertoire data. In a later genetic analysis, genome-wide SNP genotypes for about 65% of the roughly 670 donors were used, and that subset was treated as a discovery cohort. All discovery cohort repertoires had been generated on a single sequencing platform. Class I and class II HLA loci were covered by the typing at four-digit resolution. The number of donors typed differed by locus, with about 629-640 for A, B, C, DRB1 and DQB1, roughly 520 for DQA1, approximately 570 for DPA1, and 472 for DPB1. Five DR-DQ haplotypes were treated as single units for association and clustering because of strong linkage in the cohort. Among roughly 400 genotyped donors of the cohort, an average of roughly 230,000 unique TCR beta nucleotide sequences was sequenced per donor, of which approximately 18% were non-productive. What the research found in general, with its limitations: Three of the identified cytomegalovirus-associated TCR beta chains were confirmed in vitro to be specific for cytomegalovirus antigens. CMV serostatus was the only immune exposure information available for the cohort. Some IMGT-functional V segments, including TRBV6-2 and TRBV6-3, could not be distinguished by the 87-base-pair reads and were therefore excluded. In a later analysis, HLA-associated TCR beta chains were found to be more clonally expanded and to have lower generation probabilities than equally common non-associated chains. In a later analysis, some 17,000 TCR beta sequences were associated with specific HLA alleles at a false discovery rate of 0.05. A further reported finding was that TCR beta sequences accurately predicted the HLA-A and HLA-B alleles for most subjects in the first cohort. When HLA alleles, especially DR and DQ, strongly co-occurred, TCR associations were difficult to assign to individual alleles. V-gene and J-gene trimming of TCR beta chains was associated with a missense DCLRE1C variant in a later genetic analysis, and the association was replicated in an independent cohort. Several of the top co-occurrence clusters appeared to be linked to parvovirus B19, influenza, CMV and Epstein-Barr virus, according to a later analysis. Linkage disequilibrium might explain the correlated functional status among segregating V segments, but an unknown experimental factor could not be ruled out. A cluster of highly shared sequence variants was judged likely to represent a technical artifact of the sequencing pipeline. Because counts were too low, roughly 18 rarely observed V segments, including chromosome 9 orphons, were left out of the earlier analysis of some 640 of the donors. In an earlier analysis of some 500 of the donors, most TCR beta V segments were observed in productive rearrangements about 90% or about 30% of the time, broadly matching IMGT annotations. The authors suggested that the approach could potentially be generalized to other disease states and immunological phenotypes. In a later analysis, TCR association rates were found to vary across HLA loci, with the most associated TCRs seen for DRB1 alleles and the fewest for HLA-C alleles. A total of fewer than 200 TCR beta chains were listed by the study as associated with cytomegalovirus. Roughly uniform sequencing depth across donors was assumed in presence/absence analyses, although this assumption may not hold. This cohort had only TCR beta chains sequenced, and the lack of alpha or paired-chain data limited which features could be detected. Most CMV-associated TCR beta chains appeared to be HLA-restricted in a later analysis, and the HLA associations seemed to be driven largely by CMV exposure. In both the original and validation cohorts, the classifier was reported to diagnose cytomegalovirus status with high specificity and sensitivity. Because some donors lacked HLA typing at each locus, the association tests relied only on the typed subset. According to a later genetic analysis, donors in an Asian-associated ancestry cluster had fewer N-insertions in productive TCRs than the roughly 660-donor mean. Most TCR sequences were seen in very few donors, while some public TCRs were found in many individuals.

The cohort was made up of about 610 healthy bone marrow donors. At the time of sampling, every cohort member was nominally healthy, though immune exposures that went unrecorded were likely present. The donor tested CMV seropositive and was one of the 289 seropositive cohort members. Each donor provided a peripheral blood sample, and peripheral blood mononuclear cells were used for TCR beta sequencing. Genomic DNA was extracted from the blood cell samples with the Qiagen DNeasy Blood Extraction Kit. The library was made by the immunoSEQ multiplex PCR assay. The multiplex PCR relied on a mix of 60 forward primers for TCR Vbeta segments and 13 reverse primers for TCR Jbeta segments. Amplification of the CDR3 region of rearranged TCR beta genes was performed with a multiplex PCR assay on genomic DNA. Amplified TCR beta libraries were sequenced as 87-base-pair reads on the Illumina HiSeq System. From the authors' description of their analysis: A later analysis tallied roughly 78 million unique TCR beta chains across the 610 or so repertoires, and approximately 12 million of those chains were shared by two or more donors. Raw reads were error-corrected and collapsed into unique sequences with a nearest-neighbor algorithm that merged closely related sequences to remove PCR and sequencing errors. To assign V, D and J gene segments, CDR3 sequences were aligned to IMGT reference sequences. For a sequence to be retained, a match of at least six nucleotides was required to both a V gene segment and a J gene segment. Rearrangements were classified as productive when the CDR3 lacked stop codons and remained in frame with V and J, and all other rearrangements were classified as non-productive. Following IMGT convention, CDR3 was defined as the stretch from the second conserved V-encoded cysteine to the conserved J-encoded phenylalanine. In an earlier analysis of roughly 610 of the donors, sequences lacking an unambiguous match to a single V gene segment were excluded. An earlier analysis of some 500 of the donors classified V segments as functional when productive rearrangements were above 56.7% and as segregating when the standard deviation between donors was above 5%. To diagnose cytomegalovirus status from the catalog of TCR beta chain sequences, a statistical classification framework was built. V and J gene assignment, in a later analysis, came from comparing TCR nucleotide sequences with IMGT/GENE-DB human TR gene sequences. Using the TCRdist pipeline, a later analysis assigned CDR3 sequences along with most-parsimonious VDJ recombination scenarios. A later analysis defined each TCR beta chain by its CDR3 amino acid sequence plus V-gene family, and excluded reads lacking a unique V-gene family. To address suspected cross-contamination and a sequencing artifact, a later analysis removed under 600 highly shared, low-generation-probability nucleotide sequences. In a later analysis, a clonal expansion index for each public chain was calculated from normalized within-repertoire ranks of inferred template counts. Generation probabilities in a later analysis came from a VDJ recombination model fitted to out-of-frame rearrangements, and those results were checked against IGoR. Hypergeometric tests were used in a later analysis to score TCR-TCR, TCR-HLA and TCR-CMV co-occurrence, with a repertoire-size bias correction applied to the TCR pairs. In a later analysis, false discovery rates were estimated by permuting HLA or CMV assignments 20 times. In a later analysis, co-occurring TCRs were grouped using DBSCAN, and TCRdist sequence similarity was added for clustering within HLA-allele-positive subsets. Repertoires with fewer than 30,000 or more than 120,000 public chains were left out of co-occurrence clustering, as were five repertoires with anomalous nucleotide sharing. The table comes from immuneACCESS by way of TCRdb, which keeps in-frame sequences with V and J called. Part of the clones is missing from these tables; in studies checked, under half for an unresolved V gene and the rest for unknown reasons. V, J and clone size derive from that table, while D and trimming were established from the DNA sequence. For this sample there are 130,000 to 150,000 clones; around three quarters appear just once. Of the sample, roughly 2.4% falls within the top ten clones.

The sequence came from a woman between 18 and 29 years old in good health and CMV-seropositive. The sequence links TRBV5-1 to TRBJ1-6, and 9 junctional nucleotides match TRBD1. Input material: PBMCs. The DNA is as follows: TGCGCCAGCAGCCCACGCGGTGGGACAGGGAATCGTCCCCTCCACTTT. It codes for CASSPRGGTGNRPLHF.